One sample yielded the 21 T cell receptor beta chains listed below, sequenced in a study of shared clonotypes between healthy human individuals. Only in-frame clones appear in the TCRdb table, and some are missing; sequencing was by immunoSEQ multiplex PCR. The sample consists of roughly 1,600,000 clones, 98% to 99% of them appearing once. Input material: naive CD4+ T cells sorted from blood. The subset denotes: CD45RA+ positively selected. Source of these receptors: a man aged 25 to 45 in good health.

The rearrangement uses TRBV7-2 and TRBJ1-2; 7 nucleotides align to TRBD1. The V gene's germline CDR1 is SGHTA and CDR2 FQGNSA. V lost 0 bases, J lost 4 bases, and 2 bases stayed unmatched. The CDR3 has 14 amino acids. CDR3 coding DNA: TGTGCCAGCAGCTTAGCCGACAGGGCCTATGGCTACACCTTC. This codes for CASSLADRAYGYTF. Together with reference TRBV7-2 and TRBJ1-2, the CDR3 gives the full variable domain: GAGVSQSPSNKVTEKGKDVELRCDPISGHTALYWYRQSLGQGLEFLIYFQGNSAPDKSGLPSDRFSAERTGGSVSTLTIQRTQQEDSAVYLCASSLADRAYGYTFGSGTRLTVV.

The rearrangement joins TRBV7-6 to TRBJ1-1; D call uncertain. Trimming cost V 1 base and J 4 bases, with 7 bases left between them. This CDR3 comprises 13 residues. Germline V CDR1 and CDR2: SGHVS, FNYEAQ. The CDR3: CASSLELTTEAFF. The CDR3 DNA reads TGTGCCAGCAGCTTAGAGCTAACCACTGAAGCTTTCTTT.

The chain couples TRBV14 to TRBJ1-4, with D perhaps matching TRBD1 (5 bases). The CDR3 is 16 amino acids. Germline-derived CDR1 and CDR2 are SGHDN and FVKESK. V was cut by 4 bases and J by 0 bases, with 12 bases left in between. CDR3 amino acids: CASSPRPGSTNEKLFF. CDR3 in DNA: TGTGCCAGCAGCCCGAGGCCAGGGTCAACTAATGAAAAACTGTTTTTT.

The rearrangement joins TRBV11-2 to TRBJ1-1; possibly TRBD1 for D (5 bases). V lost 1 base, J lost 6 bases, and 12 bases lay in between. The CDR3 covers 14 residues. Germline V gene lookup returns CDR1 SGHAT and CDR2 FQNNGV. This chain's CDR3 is CASSLGRGGAEAFF. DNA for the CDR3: TGTGCCAGCAGCTTAGGACGGGGGGGTGCTGAAGCTTTCTTT.

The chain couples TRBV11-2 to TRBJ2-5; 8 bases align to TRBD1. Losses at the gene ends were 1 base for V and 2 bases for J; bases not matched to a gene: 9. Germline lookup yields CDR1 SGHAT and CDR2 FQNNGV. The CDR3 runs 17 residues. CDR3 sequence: CASSLVVLYRGQETQYF. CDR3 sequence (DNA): TGTGCCAGCAGCTTAGTTGTCCTATACAGGGGGCAAGAGACCCAGTACTTC.

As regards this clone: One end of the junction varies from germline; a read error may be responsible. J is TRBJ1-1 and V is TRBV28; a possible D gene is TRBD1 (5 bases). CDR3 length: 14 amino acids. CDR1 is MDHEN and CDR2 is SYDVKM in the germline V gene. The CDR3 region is CASTLWGENTEAFF. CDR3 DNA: TGTGCCAGCACTTTATGGGGGGAGAACACTGAAGCTTTCTTT.

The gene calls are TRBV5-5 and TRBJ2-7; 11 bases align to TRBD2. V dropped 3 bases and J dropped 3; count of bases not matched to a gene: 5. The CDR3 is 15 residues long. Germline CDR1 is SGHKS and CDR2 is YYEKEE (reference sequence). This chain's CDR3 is CASSWGLADDYEQYF. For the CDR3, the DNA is TGTGCCAGCAGCTGGGGACTAGCGGACGACTACGAGCAGTACTTC.

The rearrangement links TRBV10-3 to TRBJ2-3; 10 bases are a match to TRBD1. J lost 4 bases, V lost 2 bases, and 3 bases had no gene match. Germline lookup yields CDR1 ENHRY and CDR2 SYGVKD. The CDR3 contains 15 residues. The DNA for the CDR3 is TGTGCCATCAGTGAGGCTGGACAGGGGGCAGATACGCAGTATTTT. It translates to CAISEAGQGADTQYF.

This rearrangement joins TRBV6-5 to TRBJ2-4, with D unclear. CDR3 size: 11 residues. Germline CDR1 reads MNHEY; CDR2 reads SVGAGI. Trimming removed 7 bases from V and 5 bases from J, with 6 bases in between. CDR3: CASISENIQYF. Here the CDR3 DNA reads TGTGCCAGCATCTCAGAAAACATTCAGTACTTC.

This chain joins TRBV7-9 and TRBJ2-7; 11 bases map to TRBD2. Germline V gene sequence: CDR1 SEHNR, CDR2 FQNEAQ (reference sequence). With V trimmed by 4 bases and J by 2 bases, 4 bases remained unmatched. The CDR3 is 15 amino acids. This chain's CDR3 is CASSWGLAEPYEQYF. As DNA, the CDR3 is TGTGCCAGCAGCTGGGGACTAGCGGAACCCTACGAGCAGTACTTC.

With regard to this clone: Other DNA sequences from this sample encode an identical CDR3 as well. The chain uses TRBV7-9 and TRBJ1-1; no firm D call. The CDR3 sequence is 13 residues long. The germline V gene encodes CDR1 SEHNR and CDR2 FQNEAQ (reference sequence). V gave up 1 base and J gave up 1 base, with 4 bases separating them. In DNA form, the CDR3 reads TGTGCCAGCAGCTTAGTTGGGAACACTGAAGCTTTCTTT. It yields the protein CASSLVGNTEAFF.

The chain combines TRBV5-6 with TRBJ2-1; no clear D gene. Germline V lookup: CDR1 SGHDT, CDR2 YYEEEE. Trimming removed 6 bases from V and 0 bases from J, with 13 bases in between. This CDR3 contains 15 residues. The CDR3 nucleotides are TGTGCCAGCACCAAGGGTGGGTCCTCCTACAATGAGCAGTTCTTC. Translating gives CASTKGGSSYNEQFF.

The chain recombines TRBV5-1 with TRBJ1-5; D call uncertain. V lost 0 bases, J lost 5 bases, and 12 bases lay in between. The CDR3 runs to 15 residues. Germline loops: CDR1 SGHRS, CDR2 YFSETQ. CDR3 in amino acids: CASSLGGTDDQPQHF. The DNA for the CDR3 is TGCGCCAGCAGCTTGGGTGGAACCGACGATCAGCCCCAGCATTTT.

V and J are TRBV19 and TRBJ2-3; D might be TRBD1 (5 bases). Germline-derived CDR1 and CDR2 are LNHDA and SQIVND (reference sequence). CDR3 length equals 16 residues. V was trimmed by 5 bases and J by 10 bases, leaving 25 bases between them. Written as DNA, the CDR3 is TGTGCCAGTAGTTTCACAACAGGCGTCAAGGGCGACGCGCAGTATTTT. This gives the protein CASSFTTGVKGDAQYF.

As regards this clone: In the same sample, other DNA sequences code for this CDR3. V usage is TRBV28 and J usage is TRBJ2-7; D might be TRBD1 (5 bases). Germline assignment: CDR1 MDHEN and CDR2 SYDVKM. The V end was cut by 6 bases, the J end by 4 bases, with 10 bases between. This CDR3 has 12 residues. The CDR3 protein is CASSLAGYEQYF. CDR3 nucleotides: TGTGCCAGCAGCCTCGCAGGGTACGAGCAGTACTTC.

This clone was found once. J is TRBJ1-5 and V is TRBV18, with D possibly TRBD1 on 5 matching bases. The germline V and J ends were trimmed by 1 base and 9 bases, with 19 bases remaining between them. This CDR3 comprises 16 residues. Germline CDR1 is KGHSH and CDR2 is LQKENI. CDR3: CASSPRHTGALMPQHF. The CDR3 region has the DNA TGTGCCAGCTCACCACGGCATACAGGTGCCTTAATGCCCCAGCATTTT.

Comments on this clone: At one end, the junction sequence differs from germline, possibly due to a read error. The CDR3 DNA follows: TGTGCCAGCTCACCGACGGGACAGGTCCCCCTCTTC. This sequence encodes CASSPTGQVPLF. V usage is TRBV18 and J usage is TRBJ2-1; 8 bases align to TRBD1. The CDR3 runs 12 residues. Germline CDR1 KGHSH, CDR2 LQKENI.

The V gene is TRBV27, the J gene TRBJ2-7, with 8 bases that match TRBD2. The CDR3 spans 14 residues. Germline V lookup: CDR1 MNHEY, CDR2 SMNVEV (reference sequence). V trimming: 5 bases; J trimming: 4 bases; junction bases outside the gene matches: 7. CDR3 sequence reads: CASSPGLAAYEQYF. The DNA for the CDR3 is TGTGCCAGCAGTCCCGGACTAGCCGCTTACGAGCAGTACTTC.

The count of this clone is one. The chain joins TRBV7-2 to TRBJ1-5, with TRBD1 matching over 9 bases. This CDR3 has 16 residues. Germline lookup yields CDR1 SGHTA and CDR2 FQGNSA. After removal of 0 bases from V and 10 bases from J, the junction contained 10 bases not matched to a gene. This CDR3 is CASSLALGTGRTPQHF. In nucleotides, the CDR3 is TGTGCCAGCAGCTTAGCATTAGGGACAGGGAGAACCCCCCAGCATTTT.

Here the CDR3 reads CASSRRVVYEQYF. As DNA, the CDR3 is TGTGCCAGCAGTCGACGGGTAGTTTACGAGCAGTACTTC. The chain carries TRBV28 and TRBJ2-7, with D unclear. This CDR3 has 13 residues. In germline, CDR1 is MDHEN, CDR2 SYDVKM. The ends were cut back, 5 bases at V and 4 bases at J, with 12 bases in the middle.

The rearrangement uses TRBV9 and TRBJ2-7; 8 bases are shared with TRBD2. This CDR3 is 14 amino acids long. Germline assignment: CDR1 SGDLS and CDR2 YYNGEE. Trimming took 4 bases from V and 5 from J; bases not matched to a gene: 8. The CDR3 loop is CASSPTAGVDEQYF. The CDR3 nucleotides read TGTGCCAGCAGCCCCACAGCGGGAGTCGACGAGCAGTACTTC.